This TCR beta chain emerged from a study of a mutant IDH1 vaccine in newly diagnosed glioma. Across the whole study: The earlier regimen, radiotherapy, temozolomide, or both, was most often both.

As for time point: week 5, during vaccination. Every single dose of the vaccine, 300 ug of mutant IDH1 20-mer peptide, came with topical imiquimod. The assay was immunoSEQ multiplex PCR, and TCRdb's table has in-frame clones only and misses some. The sample comprises some 51,000 clones, around 78% of which are singletons, and about 5.2% rests with the top ten. CDR3 length: 15 residues. In germline, CDR1 is MDHEN, CDR2 SYDVKM. V shed 5 bases and J shed 1 base, with 14 bases lying between them. On this clone itself: Its antigen is undetermined.

The rearrangement uses TRBV28 and TRBJ1-1; D is unclear. This clonotype was obtained from a man between 50 and 59 years old with glioma. The specimen comprised PBMCs, sampled from a glioma patient whose treatment included an IDH1 peptide vaccine. The CDR3 region is CASSGFKRGNTEAFF. The CDR3 DNA is TGTGCCAGCAGTGGCTTTAAACGAGGGAACACTGAAGCTTTCTTT.